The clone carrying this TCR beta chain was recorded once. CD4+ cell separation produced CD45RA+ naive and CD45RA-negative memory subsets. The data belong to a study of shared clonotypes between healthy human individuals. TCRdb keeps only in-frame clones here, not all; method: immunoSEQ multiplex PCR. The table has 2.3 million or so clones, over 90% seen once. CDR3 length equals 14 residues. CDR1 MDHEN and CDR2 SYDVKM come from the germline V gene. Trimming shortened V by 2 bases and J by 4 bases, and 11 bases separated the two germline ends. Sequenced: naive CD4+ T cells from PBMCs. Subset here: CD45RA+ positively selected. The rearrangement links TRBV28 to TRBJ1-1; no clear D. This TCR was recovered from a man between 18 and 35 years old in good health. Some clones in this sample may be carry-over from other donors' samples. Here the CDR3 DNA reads TGTGCCAGCAGTTTAGACCCCCGACCCACTGAAGCTTTCTTT. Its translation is CASSLDPRPTEAFF.